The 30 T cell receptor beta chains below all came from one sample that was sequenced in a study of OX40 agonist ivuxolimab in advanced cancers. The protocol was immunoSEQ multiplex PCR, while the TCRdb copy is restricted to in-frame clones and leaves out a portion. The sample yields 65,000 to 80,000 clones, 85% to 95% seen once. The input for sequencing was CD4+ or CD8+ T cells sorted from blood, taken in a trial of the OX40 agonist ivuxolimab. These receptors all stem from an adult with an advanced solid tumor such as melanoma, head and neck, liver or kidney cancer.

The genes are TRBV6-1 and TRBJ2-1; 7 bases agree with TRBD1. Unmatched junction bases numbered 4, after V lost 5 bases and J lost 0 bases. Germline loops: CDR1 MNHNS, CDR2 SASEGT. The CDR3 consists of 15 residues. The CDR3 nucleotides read TGTGCCAGCAGTCTAGGGGGCCCCTCCTACAATGAGCAGTTCTTC. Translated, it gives CASSLGGPSYNEQFF.

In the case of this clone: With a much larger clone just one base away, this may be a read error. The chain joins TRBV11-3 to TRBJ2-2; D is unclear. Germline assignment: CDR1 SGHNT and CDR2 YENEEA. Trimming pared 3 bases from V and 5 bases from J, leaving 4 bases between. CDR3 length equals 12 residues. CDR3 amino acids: CASSLETGELFF. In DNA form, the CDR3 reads TGTGCCAGCAGCTTGGAAACCGGGGAGCTGTTTTTT.

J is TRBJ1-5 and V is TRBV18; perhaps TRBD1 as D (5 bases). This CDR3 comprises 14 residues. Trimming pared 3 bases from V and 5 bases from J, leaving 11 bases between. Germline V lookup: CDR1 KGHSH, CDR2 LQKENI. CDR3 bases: TGTGCCAGCTCACCGTCCGGGGCCGATCAGCCCCAGCATTTT. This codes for CASSPSGADQPQHF.

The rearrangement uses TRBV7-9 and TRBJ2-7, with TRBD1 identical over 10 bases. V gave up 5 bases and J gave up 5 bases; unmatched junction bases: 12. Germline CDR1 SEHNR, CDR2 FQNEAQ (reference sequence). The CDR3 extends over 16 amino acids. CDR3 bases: TGTGCCAGCAGCAAATCCCGGACAGGGGGAGACCACGAGCAGTACTTC. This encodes CASSKSRTGGDHEQYF.

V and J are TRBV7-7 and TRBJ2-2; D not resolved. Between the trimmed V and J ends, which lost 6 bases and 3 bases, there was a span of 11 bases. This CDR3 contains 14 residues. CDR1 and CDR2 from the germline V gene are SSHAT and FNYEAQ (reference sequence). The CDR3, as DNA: TGTGCCAGCAGTTTTAAGTATGACACCGGGGAGCTGTTTTTT. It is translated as CASSFKYDTGELFF.

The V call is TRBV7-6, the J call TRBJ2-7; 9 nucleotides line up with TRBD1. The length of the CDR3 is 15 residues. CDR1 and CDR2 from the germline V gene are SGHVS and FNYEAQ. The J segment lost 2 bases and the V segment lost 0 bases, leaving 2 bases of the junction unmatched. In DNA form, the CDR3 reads TGTGCCAGCAGCTTAGCACAGGGGGCGACCTACGAGCAGTACTTC. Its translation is CASSLAQGATYEQYF.

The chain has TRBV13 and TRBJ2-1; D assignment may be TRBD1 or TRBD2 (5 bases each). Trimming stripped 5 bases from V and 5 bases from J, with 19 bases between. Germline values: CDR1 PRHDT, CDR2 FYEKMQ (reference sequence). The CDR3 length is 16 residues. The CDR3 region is CASSPASSTGHNEQFF. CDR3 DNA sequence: TGTGCCAGCAGCCCGGCCTCCTCGACGGGGCACAATGAGCAGTTCTTC.

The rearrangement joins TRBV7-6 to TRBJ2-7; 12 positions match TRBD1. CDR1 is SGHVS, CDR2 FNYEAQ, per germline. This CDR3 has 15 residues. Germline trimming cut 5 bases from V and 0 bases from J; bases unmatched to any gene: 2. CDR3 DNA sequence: TGTGCCAGCAGCAGGGACAGGGGGCTCTCCTACGAGCAGTACTTC. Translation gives CASSRDRGLSYEQYF.

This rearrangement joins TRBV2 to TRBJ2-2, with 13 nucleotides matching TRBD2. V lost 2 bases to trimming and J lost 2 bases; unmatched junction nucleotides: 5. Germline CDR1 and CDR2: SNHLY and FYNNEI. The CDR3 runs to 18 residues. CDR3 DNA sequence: TGTGCCAGCAGTGAAACTAGCGGGAGGGCGGACAACACCGGGGAGCTGTTTTTT. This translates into CASSETSGRADNTGELFF.

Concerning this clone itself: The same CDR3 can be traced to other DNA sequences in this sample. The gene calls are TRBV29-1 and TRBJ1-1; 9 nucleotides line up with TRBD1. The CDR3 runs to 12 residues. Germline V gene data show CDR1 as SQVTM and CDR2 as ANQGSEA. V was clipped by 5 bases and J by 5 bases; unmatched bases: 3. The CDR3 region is CSVQTGGTEAFF. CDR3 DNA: TGCAGCGTTCAGACAGGGGGAACTGAAGCTTTCTTT.

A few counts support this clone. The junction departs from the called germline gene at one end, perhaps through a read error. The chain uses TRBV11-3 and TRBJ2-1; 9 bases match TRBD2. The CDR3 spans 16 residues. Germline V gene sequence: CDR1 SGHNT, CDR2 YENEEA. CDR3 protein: CVQQGGGDPSYNEQFF. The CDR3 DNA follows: TGCGTTCAGCAGGGCGGGGGGGACCCCTCCTACAATGAGCAGTTCTTC.

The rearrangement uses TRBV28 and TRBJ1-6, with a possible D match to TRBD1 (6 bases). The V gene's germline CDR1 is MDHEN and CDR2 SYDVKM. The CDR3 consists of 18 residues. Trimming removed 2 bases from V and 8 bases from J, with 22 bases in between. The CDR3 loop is CASSLTGSDGRPYSPLHF. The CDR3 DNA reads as TGTGCCAGCAGTTTAACAGGGTCGGACGGCCGCCCCTATTCACCCCTCCACTTT.

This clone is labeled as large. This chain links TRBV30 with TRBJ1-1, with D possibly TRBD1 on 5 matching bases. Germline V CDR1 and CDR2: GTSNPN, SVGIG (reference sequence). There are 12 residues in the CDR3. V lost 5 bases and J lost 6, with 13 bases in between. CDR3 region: CAWATGRSEAFF. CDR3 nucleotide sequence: TGTGCCTGGGCGACGGGGCGGTCTGAAGCTTTCTTT.

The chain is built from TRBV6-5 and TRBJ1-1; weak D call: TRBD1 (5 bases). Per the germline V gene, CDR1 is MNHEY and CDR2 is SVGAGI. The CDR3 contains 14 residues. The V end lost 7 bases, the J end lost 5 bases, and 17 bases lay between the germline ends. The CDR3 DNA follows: TGTGCCAGCACCCCACTTCTGGGGCAGACTGAAGCTTTCTTT. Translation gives CASTPLLGQTEAFF.

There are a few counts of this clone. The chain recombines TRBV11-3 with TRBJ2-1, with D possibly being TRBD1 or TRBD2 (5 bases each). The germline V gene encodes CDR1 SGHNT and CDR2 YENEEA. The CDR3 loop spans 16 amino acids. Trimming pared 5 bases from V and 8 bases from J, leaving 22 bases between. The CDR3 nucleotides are TGTGCCAGCAGCGGCGGGCTAACCGGGACGGAGGATGAGCAGTTCTTC. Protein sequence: CASSGGLTGTEDEQFF.

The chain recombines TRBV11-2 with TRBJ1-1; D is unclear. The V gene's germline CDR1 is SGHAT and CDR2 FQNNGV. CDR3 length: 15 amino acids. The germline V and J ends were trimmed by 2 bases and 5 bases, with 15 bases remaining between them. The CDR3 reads CASSLYTRRGTEAFF. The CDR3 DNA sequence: TGTGCCAGCAGCTTATACACTCGGAGAGGTACTGAAGCTTTCTTT.

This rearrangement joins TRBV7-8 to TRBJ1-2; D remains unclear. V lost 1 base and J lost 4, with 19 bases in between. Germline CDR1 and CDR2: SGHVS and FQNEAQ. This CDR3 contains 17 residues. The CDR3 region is CASSLEEEGLRFYGYTF. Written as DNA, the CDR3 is TGTGCCAGCAGCTTAGAGGAGGAGGGATTACGATTCTATGGCTACACCTTC.

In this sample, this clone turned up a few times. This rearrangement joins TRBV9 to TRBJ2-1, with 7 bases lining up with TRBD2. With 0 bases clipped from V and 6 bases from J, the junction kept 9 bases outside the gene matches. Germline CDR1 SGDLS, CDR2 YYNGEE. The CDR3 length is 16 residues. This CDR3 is CASSVDVGGSLNEQFF. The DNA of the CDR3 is TGTGCCAGCAGCGTAGATGTGGGAGGGTCCCTCAATGAGCAGTTCTTC. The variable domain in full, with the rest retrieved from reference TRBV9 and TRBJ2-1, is DSGVTQTPKHLITATGQRVTLRCSPRSGDLSVYWYQQSLDQGLQFLIQYYNGEERAKGNILERFSAQQFPDLHSELNLSSLELGDSALYFCASSVDVGGSLNEQFFGPGTRLTVL.

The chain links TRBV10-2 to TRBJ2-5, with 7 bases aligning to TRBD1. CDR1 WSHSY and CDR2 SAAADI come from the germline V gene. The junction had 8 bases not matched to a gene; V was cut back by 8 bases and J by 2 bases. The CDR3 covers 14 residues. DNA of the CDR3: TGCGCCAGCGGGGACAGCGGTCTACAAGAGACCCAGTACTTC. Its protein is CASGDSGLQETQYF.

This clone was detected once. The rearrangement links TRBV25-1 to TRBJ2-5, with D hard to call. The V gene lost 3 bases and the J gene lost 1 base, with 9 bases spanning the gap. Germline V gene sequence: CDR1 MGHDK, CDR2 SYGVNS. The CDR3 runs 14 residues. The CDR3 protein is CASSDWRSQETQYF. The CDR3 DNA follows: TGTGCCAGCAGTGACTGGCGGTCCCAAGAGACCCAGTACTTC.

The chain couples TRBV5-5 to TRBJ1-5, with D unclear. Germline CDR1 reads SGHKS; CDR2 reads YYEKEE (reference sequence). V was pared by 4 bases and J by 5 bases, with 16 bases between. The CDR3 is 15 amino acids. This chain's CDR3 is CASSKFSGVDQPQHF. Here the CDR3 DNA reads TGTGCCAGCAGCAAATTTTCTGGGGTGGATCAGCCCCAGCATTTT.

CDR3 in amino acids: CASSPGTGPNYGYTF. CDR3 nucleotide sequence: TGTGCCAGCAGCCCAGGGACAGGGCCTAACTATGGCTACACCTTC. The chain uses TRBV9 and TRBJ1-2; 9 bases are shared with TRBD1. The J segment lost 0 bases and the V segment lost 4 bases, leaving 4 bases of the junction unmatched. From germline, CDR1 is SGDLS and CDR2 YYNGEE. The CDR3 sequence is 15 residues long.

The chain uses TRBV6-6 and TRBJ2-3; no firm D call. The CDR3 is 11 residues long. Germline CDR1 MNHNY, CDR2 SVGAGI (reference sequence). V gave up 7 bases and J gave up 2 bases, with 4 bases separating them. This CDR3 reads CASIATDTQYF. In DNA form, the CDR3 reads TGTGCCAGCATCGCCACAGATACGCAGTATTTT.

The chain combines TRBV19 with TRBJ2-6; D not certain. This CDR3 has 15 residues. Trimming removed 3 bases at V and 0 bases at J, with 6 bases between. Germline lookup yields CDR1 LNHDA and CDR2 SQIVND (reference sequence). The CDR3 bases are TGTGCCAGTAGTATGGTGGACTCTGGGGCCAACGTCCTGACTTTC. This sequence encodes CASSMVDSGANVLTF.

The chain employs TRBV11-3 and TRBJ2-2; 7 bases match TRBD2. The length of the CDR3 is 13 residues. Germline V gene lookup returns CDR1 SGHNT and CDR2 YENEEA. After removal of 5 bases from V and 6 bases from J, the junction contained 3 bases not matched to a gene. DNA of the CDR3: TGTGCCAGCAGCCCCCGGGGGGCCGGGGAGCTGTTTTTT. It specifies CASSPRGAGELFF.

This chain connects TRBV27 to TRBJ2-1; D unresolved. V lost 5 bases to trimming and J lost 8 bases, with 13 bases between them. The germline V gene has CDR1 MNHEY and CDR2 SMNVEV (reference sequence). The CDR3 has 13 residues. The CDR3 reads CASSPGPVDEQFF. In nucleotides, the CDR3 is TGTGCCAGCAGTCCAGGACCAGTCGATGAGCAGTTCTTC.

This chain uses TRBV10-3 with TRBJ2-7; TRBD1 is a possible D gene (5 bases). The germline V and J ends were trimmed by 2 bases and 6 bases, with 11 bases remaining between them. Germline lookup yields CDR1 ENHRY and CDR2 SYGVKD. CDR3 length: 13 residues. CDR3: CAISENPGSEQYF. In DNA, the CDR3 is TGTGCCATCAGTGAGAACCCAGGGTCCGAGCAGTACTTC.

Here the CDR3 reads CASSPRQGLGGELFF. CDR3 in DNA: TGTGCCAGCAGTCCGCGACAAGGGCTTGGGGGGGAGCTGTTTTTT. The genes are TRBV27 and TRBJ2-2; D not resolved. The CDR3 has 15 residues. V lost 5 bases to trimming and J lost 8 bases, with 18 bases between them. CDR1 and CDR2 from the germline V gene are MNHEY and SMNVEV (reference sequence).

Here the CDR3 reads CASSRTGAYGYTF. In DNA form, the CDR3 reads TGCGCCAGCAGCCGGACAGGGGCATATGGCTACACCTTC. The chain uses TRBV4-3 and TRBJ1-2; 9 bases align to TRBD1. Germline V lookup: CDR1 LGHNA, CDR2 YSLEER. V trimming: 4 bases; J trimming: 5 bases; junction bases outside the gene matches: 2. This CDR3 is 13 amino acids long.

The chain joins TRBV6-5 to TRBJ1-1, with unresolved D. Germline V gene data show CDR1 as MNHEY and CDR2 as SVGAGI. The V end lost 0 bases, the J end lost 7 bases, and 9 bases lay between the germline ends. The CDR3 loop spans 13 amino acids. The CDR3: CASSYSSDGEAFF. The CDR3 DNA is TGTGCCAGCAGTTACTCTAGCGACGGTGAAGCTTTCTTT.